A single sample gave rise to the 17 T cell receptor beta chains below, sequenced in a study of T cells after posttransplantation cyclophosphamide. Only in-frame clones appear in the TCRdb table, and some are missing; sequencing was by immunoSEQ multiplex PCR. The sample has tens of thousands of clones, none seen only once; the top ten hold under 3%. Sequences were obtained from PBMCs. These receptors all stem from a woman aged 60-75 years in good health, CMV-negative, and a related stem cell transplant donor.

This clone showed up just a few times. The rearrangement joins TRBV9 to TRBJ2-3; 12 nucleotides line up with TRBD2. V lost 2 bases, J lost 6 bases, and 10 bases stayed unmatched. The CDR3 contains 17 residues. Germline CDR1 reads SGDLS; CDR2 reads YYNGEE. The CDR3 nucleotides read TGTGCCAGCAGCGTCGCACATCTAGCGGGGGGGGCTGATACGCAGTATTTT. This codes for CASSVAHLAGGADTQYF.

In this sample, this clone turned up many times. The V and J genes are TRBV7-2 and TRBJ2-3, with D unclear. Germline V CDR1 and CDR2: SGHTA, FQGNSA. V gave up 1 base and J gave up 3 bases, with 8 bases separating them. The CDR3 has 14 amino acids. This CDR3 reads CASSLGQVTDTQYF. CDR3 bases: TGTGCCAGCAGCTTAGGGCAGGTGACAGATACGCAGTATTTT.

This clone was counted only a few times. The rearrangement links TRBV4-1 to TRBJ2-5, with D maybe TRBD1 (6 bases). Germline-derived CDR1 and CDR2 are MGHRA and YSYEKL. V lost 3 bases and J lost 4, with 12 bases in between. The CDR3 has 14 amino acids. CDR3 nucleotide sequence: TGCGCCAGCAGCCAGTCCAAGGGGGTAGAGACCCAGTACTTC. Its protein product is CASSQSKGVETQYF.

This clone was seen at least ten times. The V and J genes are TRBV28 and TRBJ1-1; D is possibly TRBD1 (6 bases). Trimming left V 4 bases short and J 8 bases short, with 11 bases between. This CDR3 has 12 residues. Per the germline V gene, CDR1 is MDHEN and CDR2 is SYDVKM. The CDR3 DNA reads as TGTGCCAGCAGTTACGGACAGAAGGAAGCTTTCTTT. Its translation: CASSYGQKEAFF.

The chain recombines TRBV30 with TRBJ2-1; 8 positions agree with TRBD2. The CDR3 length is 16 residues. The junction had 14 bases not matched to a gene; V was cut back by 2 bases and J by 8 bases. Looked up from germline, CDR1 is GTSNPN and CDR2 is SVGIG (reference sequence). Here the CDR3 DNA reads TGTGCCTGGAGTAATCCGGCCTCGGGGGGGGTTGATGAGCAGTTCTTC. Protein product: CAWSNPASGGVDEQFF.

This clone has a count of ten or more. This chain uses TRBV4-2 with TRBJ2-7; unclear D gene. Germline V lookup: CDR1 LGHNA, CDR2 YNFKEQ. The CDR3 spans 14 residues. The germline V and J ends were trimmed by 0 bases and 3 bases, with 9 bases remaining between them. CDR3 sequence reads: CASSQDVLFYEQYF. CDR3 nucleotide sequence: TGTGCCAGCAGCCAAGACGTCCTGTTCTACGAGCAGTACTTC.

This clone occurred many times. V is TRBV4-2 and J is TRBJ1-1; a possible D gene is TRBD1 (6 bases). Germline loops: CDR1 LGHNA, CDR2 YNFKEQ. CDR3 length equals 15 residues. Between the trimmed V and J ends, which lost 0 bases and 1 base, there was a span of 9 bases. The DNA for the CDR3 is TGTGCCAGCAGCCAAGATCAGGGGACGAACACTGAAGCTTTCTTT. Translating it yields CASSQDQGTNTEAFF.

This clone showed up just a few times. V gene TRBV11-1 combines with J gene TRBJ2-2; 7 bases match TRBD1. The germline V gene encodes CDR1 SGHAT and CDR2 FQDESV (reference sequence). This CDR3 contains 15 residues. J gave up 5 bases and V 2 bases, and 5 bases lay outside the gene matches. CDR3 DNA: TGTGCCAGCAGCTTAACGACAGGGATTACCGGGGAGCTGTTTTTT. Its protein is CASSLTTGITGELFF.

This clone showed up many times. V and J are TRBV7-2 and TRBJ1-4; no firm D call. Trimming left V 3 bases short and J 0 bases short, with 11 bases between. Germline V CDR1 and CDR2: SGHTA, FQGNSA. This CDR3 is built from 16 residues. The CDR3 region has the DNA TGTGCCAGCAGCTTTGGCAGGTGGACAACTAATGAAAAACTGTTTTTT. Its protein product is CASSFGRWTTNEKLFF.

V usage is TRBV9 and J usage is TRBJ2-3; 10 nucleotides line up with TRBD2. The J segment lost 0 bases and the V segment lost 4 bases, leaving 5 bases of the junction unmatched. The CDR3 loop spans 16 amino acids. Germline lookup yields CDR1 SGDLS and CDR2 YYNGEE. The CDR3 DNA follows: TGTGCCAGCAGCCCCGGACTAGCGGATAGCACAGATACGCAGTATTTT. Its protein is CASSPGLADSTDTQYF.

This clone is medium-sized (0.01 to 0.1%). The chain is built from TRBV10-2 and TRBJ2-1; TRBD2 agrees at 7 bases. This CDR3 contains 15 residues. Germline V gene sequence: CDR1 WSHSY, CDR2 SAAADI. V was clipped by 2 bases and J by 3 bases; unmatched bases: 4. CDR3 sequence (DNA): TGCGCCAGCAGTGAGAACCTAGCGGACTACAATGAGCAGTTCTTC. Encoded protein: CASSENLADYNEQFF.

This clone has at least ten counts. The rearrangement joins TRBV7-9 to TRBJ2-5; perhaps TRBD2 as D (6 bases). The CDR3 is made up of 14 amino acids. V lost 5 bases to trimming and J lost 5 bases, with 15 bases between them. CDR1 and CDR2 (germline): SEHNR, FQNEAQ (reference sequence). CDR3 loop: CASSGDLKGETQYF. The CDR3 region has the DNA TGTGCCAGCAGCGGGGACTTAAAGGGGGAGACCCAGTACTTC.

This clone has a handful of counts. The rearrangement links TRBV12-3 or TRBV12-4 to TRBJ2-3, with D tentatively TRBD1 (5 bases). This CDR3 has 14 residues. V lost 1 base to trimming and J lost 0 bases, with 5 bases between them. For the CDR3, the DNA is TGTGCCAGCAGTTTAGACAGGAGCACAGATACGCAGTATTTT. Translated: CASSLDRSTDTQYF.

This clone was found many times. The chain recombines TRBV7-6 with TRBJ1-1; D is unresolved. Germline CDR1 SGHVS, CDR2 FNYEAQ. CDR3 length: 12 residues. V lost 5 bases and J 1 base, leaving 5 bases between the germline ends. This CDR3 is CASSNSNTEAFF. In DNA, the CDR3 is TGTGCCAGCAGCAACTCGAACACTGAAGCTTTCTTT.

At least ten counts were recorded for this clone. The chain recombines TRBV30 with TRBJ2-1, with no clear D. The CDR3 covers 13 residues. Germline V CDR1 and CDR2: GTSNPN, SVGIG (reference sequence). The V end lost 0 bases, the J end lost 9 bases, and 12 bases lay between the germline ends. This CDR3 is CAWSVLRSGEQFF. The CDR3 bases are TGTGCCTGGAGTGTCCTCCGTAGTGGTGAGCAGTTCTTC. The whole variable domain, remainder taken from reference TRBV30 and TRBJ2-1, is SQTIHQWPATLVQPVGSPLSLECTVEGTSNPNLYWYRQAAGRGLQLLFYSVGIGQISSEVPQNLSASRPQDRQFILSSKKLLLSDSGFYLCAWSVLRSGEQFFGPGTRLTVL.

This clone occurred many times. This sequence joins TRBV2 and TRBJ2-2; D gene unclear. The CDR3 has 13 amino acids. The V end lost 4 bases, the J end lost 1 base, and 4 bases lay between the germline ends. CDR1 is SNHLY, CDR2 FYNNEI, per germline. The CDR3 reads CASSVQNTGELFF. The CDR3, as DNA: TGTGCCAGCAGTGTTCAGAACACCGGGGAGCTGTTTTTT.

This clone was recorded many times. The gene calls are TRBV5-4 and TRBJ2-7; 7 nucleotides align to TRBD2. Unmatched junction bases numbered 9, after V lost 2 bases and J lost 7 bases. Germline assignment: CDR1 SGHNT and CDR2 YYREEE (reference sequence). CDR3 length: 14 amino acids. CDR3 region: CASSFGGGRGEQYF. CDR3 sequence (DNA): TGTGCCAGCAGCTTCGGGGGAGGGCGGGGGGAGCAGTACTTC.